This T cell receptor beta chain comes out of a study of CD8 T cells in ankylosing spondylitis (dated by TCRdb to the late 2010s). Notes on the research overall: The study profiled T cell receptor beta repertoires in healthy donors and ankylosing spondylitis patients to find disease-linked TCR variants. The whole study cohort included some 100 healthy donors and 25 ankylosing spondylitis patients. Peripheral blood was sampled, and synovial fluid was also collected from ankylosing spondylitis patients.

The listed sequencing device is Illumina HiSeq 2500. Quantitative 5'-RACE with molecular barcodes was used to prepare TCR beta libraries. Regarding the original processing steps: A new computational method, built on a probabilistic model of VDJ rearrangement, was used to identify disease-linked TCR variants. In-frame beta chains were kept once TCRdb had trimmed the public reads at Q25 with fastp and called clones with MiXCR. Identical CDR3 proteins give one entry, which carries the most common genes and DNA. These V and J calls originate from TCRdb's pipeline instead of the authors' own analysis. The sample profile shows roughly 200,000 distinct CDR3 sequences; roughly 13% of them were found once. Of the sample, about 15% is held by the ten largest clones. The CDR3 runs 14 amino acids, cysteine and phenylalanine included. Left in the record is the CDR3 DNA by itself, 42 bases read in frame from the first base. CDR1 and CDR2 (WSHSY, SAAADI) derive from the germline V gene. Trimming removed 2 bases from V and 2 bases from J, leaving 7 bases between the germline ends.

Comment on this clonotype: Its antigen is unknown. It has no much larger one-base neighbor in the sample; base qualities were not kept.

Overall study outcomes, separate from this receptor: Significant enrichment of the disease-linked clones was reported in matched synovial fluid samples from ankylosing spondylitis patients. The disease-linked clones had a CD8+ phenotype and were found at relatively low frequencies in peripheral blood. Some TCR beta motif variants had previously been reported in synovial fluid and blood of reactive arthritis patients, which suggested common disease-initiation mechanisms. A TCR beta motif of several highly homologous amino acid variants appeared characteristic of blood from ankylosing spondylitis patients.

The rearranged chain carries TRBV10-2 and TRBJ1-5; possibly the D gene is TRBD1, per 5 matching bases. The sequence came from a male donor with ankylosing spondylitis or in good health (not recorded which). Sequenced sample: blood, either unsorted or a sorted T cell fraction (not recorded which). The DNA sequence follows: TGCGCCAGCAGTGAGGGCAGGGGCAATCAGCCCCAGCATTTT. This encodes CASSEGRGNQPQHF.